The sequence of this T cell receptor beta chain was determined in a study of CD8 T cells in Susac syndrome. Germline assignment: CDR1 SGDLS and CDR2 YYNGEE. CDR3 length equals 15 residues. V was clipped by 5 bases and J by 5 bases, with 19 bases between them. Sequencing of TCR beta covered CD8+ and CD4+ T cells obtained from blood. The multiple sclerosis controls were treatment-naive patients with relapsing-remitting disease that was stable or active. TEMRA cells were FACS-enriched, and CD8+ and CD4+ T cells were isolated negatively. This clonotype occurred once. RNA was extracted with the RNeasy kit, and a quantity of about 0.45 to 1 ug was reverse transcribed using random hexamers. Coverage of TCR beta CDR3 amplification by immunoSEQ multiplex PCR extended to 54 Vbeta and 13 Jbeta. TCRdb re-analysed the immunoSEQ multiplex PCR reads in MiXCR, keeping a single row per CDR3 protein. The table shows about 300,000 distinct CDR3 sequences, with 92% occurring only once.

The material sequenced was CD4+ T cells from PBMCs. The chain joins TRBV9 to TRBJ2-5; TRBD1 or TRBD2 may be the D gene (6 bases each). This receptor was taken from a human donor with multiple sclerosis. CDR3 in DNA: TGTGCCAGCAGTAAAGGGGGGCCGATTTGGGAGACCCAGTACTTC. Translated: CASSKGGPIWETQYF.